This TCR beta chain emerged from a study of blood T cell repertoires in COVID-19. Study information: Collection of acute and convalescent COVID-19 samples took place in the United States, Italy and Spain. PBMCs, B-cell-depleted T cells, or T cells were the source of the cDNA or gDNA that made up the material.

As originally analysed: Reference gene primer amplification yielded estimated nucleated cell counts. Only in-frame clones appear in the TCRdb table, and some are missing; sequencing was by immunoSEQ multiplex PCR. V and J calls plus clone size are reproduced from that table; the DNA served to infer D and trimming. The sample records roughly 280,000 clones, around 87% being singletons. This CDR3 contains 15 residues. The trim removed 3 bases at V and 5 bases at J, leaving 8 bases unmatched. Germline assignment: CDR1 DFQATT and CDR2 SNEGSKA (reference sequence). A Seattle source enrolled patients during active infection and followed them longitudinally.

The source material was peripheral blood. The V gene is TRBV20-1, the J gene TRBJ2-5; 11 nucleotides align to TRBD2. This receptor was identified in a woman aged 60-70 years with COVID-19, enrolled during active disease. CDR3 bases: TGCAGTGCTAGTGGGACTAGCGGAGGGGCGGAGACCCAGTACTTC. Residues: CSASGTSGGAETQYF.